The 17 T cell receptor beta chains in this list originate from one sample, sequenced in a study of beta chain features in type 1 diabetes. Study-level results: Type 1 diabetes patients had TCRB CDR3s that were shorter (moderately but significantly so) in all four CD4+ subsets.

Antigens for these TCRs are unknown. Reverse transcription of all isolated RNA meant that expressed TCRB transcripts were sequenced. TCRdb's copy holds only in-frame clones and misses some; the assay was immunoSEQ multiplex PCR. Of about 260,000 clones listed, around 24% are singletons. The sample was naive CD4+ T cells from blood. The receptors stem from a woman under 40 with type 1 diabetes.

In its sample, this clone was seen a few times. The chain uses TRBV9 and TRBJ2-6; 11 nucleotides match TRBD2. The V and J ends lost 3 bases and 0 bases, in that order; junction bases with no gene match: 5. This CDR3 has 18 residues. Germline V gene lookup returns CDR1 SGDLS and CDR2 YYNGEE. The CDR3 sequence: CASSGGLADPSGANVLTF. DNA of the CDR3: TGTGCCAGCAGCGGGGGACTAGCGGATCCCTCTGGGGCCAACGTCCTGACTTTC.

The chain joins TRBV29-1 to TRBJ1-1, with D unclear. This CDR3 region has 11 residues. With 7 bases removed from V and 5 bases from J, the gap between germline ends came to 11 bases. Germline V lookup: CDR1 SQVTM, CDR2 ANQGSEA. The CDR3 protein is CSGFRDTEAFF. The CDR3 DNA is TGCAGCGGCTTTCGGGATACTGAAGCTTTCTTT.

The V and J genes are TRBV15 and TRBJ1-3; TRBD1 is a possible D gene (5 bases). The V gene's germline CDR1 is LNHNV and CDR2 YYDKDF (reference sequence). The CDR3 is 17 amino acids. Trimming pared 1 base from V and 2 bases from J, leaving 15 bases between. The CDR3 spells CATSRARRGNAGNTIYF. Here the CDR3 DNA reads TGTGCCACCAGCAGAGCAAGGCGGGGGAATGCTGGAAACACCATATATTTT.

This clone has a handful of counts. This sequence joins TRBV15 and TRBJ2-7, with D possibly matching TRBD1 (5 bases). Trimming cost V 1 base and J 4 bases, with 8 bases left between them. CDR3 length: 13 residues. The V gene's germline CDR1 is LNHNV and CDR2 YYDKDF (reference sequence). The CDR3 sequence is CATSRGTTYEQYF. CDR3 DNA sequence: TGTGCCACCAGCAGAGGGACAACTTACGAGCAGTACTTC.

This sequence joins TRBV28 and TRBJ2-7; 8 bases fit TRBD1. There are 14 residues in the CDR3. Trimming cost V 7 bases and J 3 bases; bases outside gene matches: 8. Germline V gene data show CDR1 as MDHEN and CDR2 as SYDVKM. CDR3 sequence (DNA): TGTGCCAGCACCCCGGGACAGGTGGTCTACGAGCAGTACTTC. It encodes CASTPGQVVYEQYF.

This clone was found once. V is TRBV11-3 and J is TRBJ2-3; 12 bases agree with TRBD2. The V gene end was trimmed by 3 bases and the J gene end by 6 bases; junction bases not matched to a gene: 4. The CDR3 loop spans 15 amino acids. Germline V gene data show CDR1 as SGHNT and CDR2 as YENEEA. The CDR3 nucleotides are TGTGCCAGCAGCTTCGCCGGGACTAGCGGGGATACGCAGTATTTT. Translating gives CASSFAGTSGDTQYF. Together with reference TRBV11-3 and TRBJ2-3, the CDR3 gives the full variable domain: EAGVVQSPRYKIIEKKQPVAFWCNPISGHNTLYWYLQNLGQGPELLIRYENEEAVDDSQLPKDRFSAERLKGVDSTLKIQPAELGDSAVYLCASSFAGTSGDTQYFGPGTRLTVL.

The V call is TRBV29-1, the J call TRBJ1-3; weak D call: TRBD1 (5 bases). V lost 1 base and J lost 4, with 14 bases in between. This CDR3 is built from 15 residues. CDR1 is SQVTM, CDR2 ANQGSEA, per germline. The CDR3 bases are TGCAGCGTTGAAGGGCCCAAGGGGTCCGGAAACACCATATATTTT. Encoded protein: CSVEGPKGSGNTIYF.

This clone was seen only a few times. This chain links TRBV5-1 with TRBJ2-1; 13 bases fit TRBD2. V was pared by 4 bases and J by 8 bases, with 6 bases of the junction left unmatched. Looked up from germline, CDR1 is SGHRS and CDR2 is YFSETQ. The CDR3 consists of 15 residues. The CDR3 DNA follows: TGCGCCAGCAGCAACGGGACTAGCGGGGCCTATGAGCAGTTCTTC. This gives the protein CASSNGTSGAYEQFF.

This clone was seen a handful of times. The CDR3 is CAWSGQDYGYTF. CDR3 DNA sequence: TGTGCCTGGTCGGGACAGGACTATGGCTACACCTTC. J is TRBJ1-2 and V is TRBV30; the match to TRBD1 covers 8 bases. This CDR3 is 12 amino acids long. The germline V gene has CDR1 GTSNPN and CDR2 SVGIG (reference sequence). J gave up 3 bases and V 5 bases, and 2 bases lay outside the gene matches.

The V gene is TRBV19, the J gene TRBJ2-1; tentative D call: TRBD2 (6 bases). This CDR3 has 14 amino acids. V gave up 10 bases and J gave up 5 bases, with 18 bases separating them. In germline, CDR1 is LNHDA, CDR2 SQIVND (reference sequence). As DNA, the CDR3 is TGTGCCACCCGATCCCAGCGGGTTCACAATGAGCAGTTCTTC. As protein: CATRSQRVHNEQFF.

CDR3 protein: CATSALTGASYEQYF. CDR3 bases: TGTGCCACCTCAGCCTTGACAGGGGCTTCCTACGAGCAGTACTTC. This chain joins TRBV6-5 and TRBJ2-7; 8 bases line up with TRBD1. Germline V gene lookup returns CDR1 MNHEY and CDR2 SVGAGI. The J segment lost 1 base and the V segment lost 10 bases, leaving 12 bases of the junction unmatched. The CDR3 totals 15 residues.

This sequence joins TRBV2 and TRBJ2-5; 8 nucleotides match TRBD1. Germline V CDR1 and CDR2: SNHLY, FYNNEI. The trim removed 7 bases at V and 5 bases at J, leaving 12 bases unmatched. The length of the CDR3 is 15 residues. The CDR3 here is CASNSKDRGGETQYF. In DNA form, the CDR3 reads TGTGCCAGCAATTCTAAAGACAGGGGAGGCGAGACCCAGTACTTC. The full variable domain, completed using reference TRBV2 and TRBJ2-5, is EPEVTQTPSHQVTQMGQEVILRCVPISNHLYFYWYRQILGQKVEFLVSFYNNEISEKSEIFDDQFSVERPDGSNFTLKIRSTKLEDSAMYFCASNSKDRGGETQYFGPGTRLLVL.

The chain has TRBV11-2 and TRBJ2-1, with 10 bases matching TRBD2. Looked up from germline, CDR1 is SGHAT and CDR2 is FQNNGV. The CDR3 totals 16 residues. The trim removed 1 base at V and 4 bases at J, leaving 4 bases unmatched. CDR3 sequence (DNA): TGTGCCAGCAGCTTAGGGAGCGGGAGGGGTTACAATGAGCAGTTCTTC. Its translation: CASSLGSGRGYNEQFF.

The chain combines TRBV30 with TRBJ1-1; the match to TRBD1 covers 7 bases. The V segment lost 4 bases and the J segment 0 bases; nucleotides outside the gene matches: 17. CDR1 and CDR2 (germline): GTSNPN, SVGIG (reference sequence). The CDR3 sequence is 18 residues long. The CDR3 bases are TGTGCCTGGATTACCGACAGGGCCCGCTCCCTCCTGAACACTGAAGCTTTCTTT. Translated, it gives CAWITDRARSLLNTEAFF.

This clone was detected a few times. The chain recombines TRBV5-1 with TRBJ2-3; a weak D match, TRBD2 (7 bases). The CDR3 is 16 residues long. Germline V lookup: CDR1 SGHRS, CDR2 YFSETQ. Trimming pared 4 bases from V and 4 bases from J, leaving 19 bases between. The CDR3 reads CASSGLGGAFADTQYF. Written as DNA, the CDR3 is TGCGCCAGCAGCGGCCTTGGGGGGGCCTTTGCAGATACGCAGTATTTT.

This clone was observed a few times. The chain recombines TRBV7-2 with TRBJ2-1; weak D call: TRBD1 (5 bases). The CDR3 loop spans 12 amino acids. Germline-derived CDR1 and CDR2 are SGHTA and FQGNSA. Trimming took 4 bases from V and 7 from J, leaving 8 bases between them. In DNA, the CDR3 is TGTGCCAGCAGCTCAGGGCTGAATGAGCAGTTCTTC. The encoded protein is CASSSGLNEQFF.

This clone was seen a handful of times. The J gene is TRBJ2-7, the V gene TRBV5-1; D unclear. Germline V lookup: CDR1 SGHRS, CDR2 YFSETQ. Trimming cost V 7 bases and J 3 bases, with 17 bases left between them. CDR3 length equals 14 residues. The CDR3 sequence: CASGSRGRIYEQYF. The CDR3 region has the DNA TGCGCCAGCGGCTCCAGAGGAAGGATCTACGAGCAGTACTTC. Supplemented by reference TRBV5-1 and TRBJ2-7, the full variable domain reads KAGVTQTPRYLIKTRGQQVTLSCSPISGHRSVSWYQQTPGQGLQFLFEYFSETQRNKGNFPGRFSGRQFSNSRSEMNVSTLELGDSALYLCASGSRGRIYEQYFGPGTRLTVT.